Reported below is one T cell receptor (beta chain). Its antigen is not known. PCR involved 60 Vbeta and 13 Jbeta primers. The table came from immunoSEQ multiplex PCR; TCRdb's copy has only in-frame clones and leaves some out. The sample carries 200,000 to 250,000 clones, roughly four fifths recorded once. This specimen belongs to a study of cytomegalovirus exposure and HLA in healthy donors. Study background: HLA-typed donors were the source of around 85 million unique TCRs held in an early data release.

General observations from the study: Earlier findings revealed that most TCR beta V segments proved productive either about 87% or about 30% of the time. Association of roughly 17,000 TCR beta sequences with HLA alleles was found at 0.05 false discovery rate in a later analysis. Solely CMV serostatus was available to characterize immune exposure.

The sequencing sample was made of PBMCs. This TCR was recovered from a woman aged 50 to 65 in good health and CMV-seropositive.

The CDR3 protein is CASSLGLAGVVPQETQYF. In DNA, the CDR3 is TGTGCCAGCAGCTTAGGACTAGCGGGGGTTGTGCCACAAGAGACCCAGTACTTC. This rearrangement joins TRBV11-2 to TRBJ2-5; 12 nucleotides line up with TRBD2. This CDR3 region has 18 residues. With V trimmed by 1 base and J by 2 bases, 8 bases remained unmatched. The germline CDR1 and CDR2 sequences are SGHAT and FQNNGV.